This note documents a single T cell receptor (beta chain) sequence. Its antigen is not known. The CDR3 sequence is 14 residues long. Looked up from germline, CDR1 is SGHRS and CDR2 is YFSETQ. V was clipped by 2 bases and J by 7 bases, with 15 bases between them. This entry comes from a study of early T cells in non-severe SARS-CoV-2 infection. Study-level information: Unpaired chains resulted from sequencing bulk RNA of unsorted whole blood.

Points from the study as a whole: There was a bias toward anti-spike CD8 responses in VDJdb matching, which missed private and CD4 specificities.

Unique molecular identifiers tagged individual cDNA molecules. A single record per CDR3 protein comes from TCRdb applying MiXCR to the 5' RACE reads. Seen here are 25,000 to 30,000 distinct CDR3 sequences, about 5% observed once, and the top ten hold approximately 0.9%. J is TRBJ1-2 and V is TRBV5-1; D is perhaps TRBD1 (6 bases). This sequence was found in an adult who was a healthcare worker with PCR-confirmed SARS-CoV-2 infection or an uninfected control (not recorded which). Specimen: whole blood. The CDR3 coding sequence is TGCGCCAGCAGCTTCGGACAGCAAACAGGTGGCTACACCTTC. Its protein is CASSFGQQTGGYTF.